The 21 T cell receptor beta chains below come from one sample, sequenced in a study of CD8+ T cells in alopecia areata. TCR sequencing used cDNA made by reverse transcription of extracted RNA. Sequenced by immunoSEQ multiplex PCR; TCRdb stores in-frame clones only, minus some. The sample shows about 200,000 clones, approximately 38% of them seen only once. Treatment given: oral pan-JAK inhibitor, 5-10 mg twice daily. Sequenced material: CD4+ T cells sorted from blood, taken between weeks 30 and 35, from a patient treated with tofacitinib. The origin of the receptors is a human donor with alopecia areata.

This clone was observed a few times. This chain joins TRBV9 and TRBJ1-4, with TRBD1 matching over 7 bases. This CDR3 is 15 amino acids long. Germline CDR1 and CDR2: SGDLS and YYNGEE. J gave up 4 bases and V 4 bases, and 7 bases lay outside the gene matches. This CDR3 is CASSPGTVINEKLFF. For the CDR3, the DNA is TGTGCCAGCAGCCCGGGGACAGTGATTAATGAAAAACTGTTTTTT.

The J gene is TRBJ1-1, the V gene TRBV29-1, with 10 nucleotides matching TRBD1. V trimming: 3 bases; J trimming: 4 bases; junction bases outside the gene matches: 5. Germline CDR1 is SQVTM and CDR2 is ANQGSEA. The CDR3 contains 14 residues. The CDR3 loop is CSVEDRGVSTEAFF. The DNA for the CDR3 is TGCAGCGTTGAGGACAGGGGGGTGAGCACTGAAGCTTTCTTT.

The chain recombines TRBV4-1 with TRBJ2-3, with 13 bases identical to TRBD2. This CDR3 region has 16 residues. With V trimmed by 0 bases and J by 6 bases, 3 bases remained unmatched. Germline V gene data show CDR1 as MGHRA and CDR2 as YSYEKL. CDR3 sequence reads: CASSQETSGRFDTQYF. Here the CDR3 DNA reads TGCGCCAGCAGCCAAGAGACTAGCGGGAGGTTCGATACGCAGTATTTT.

This clone appeared a few times. This chain connects TRBV11-2 to TRBJ1-2; unclear D gene. V lost 5 bases and J 5 bases, leaving 12 bases between the germline ends. Germline V gene data show CDR1 as SGHAT and CDR2 as FQNNGV. CDR3 size: 13 residues. CDR3 region: CASSAARSYGYTF. In nucleotides, the CDR3 is TGTGCCAGCAGCGCGGCTCGTTCTTATGGCTACACCTTC.

The chain combines TRBV5-6 with TRBJ2-2, with 7 bases that match TRBD2. Germline trimming cut 4 bases from V and 5 bases from J; bases unmatched to any gene: 5. This CDR3 has 14 residues. Looked up from germline, CDR1 is SGHDT and CDR2 is YYEEEE. Here the CDR3 reads CASSRDYKTGELFF. CDR3 sequence (DNA): TGTGCCAGCAGCCGGGACTATAAAACCGGGGAGCTGTTTTTT.

This clone has a handful of counts. V gene TRBV7-9 combines with J gene TRBJ1-2, with a weak D call TRBD1 (5 bases). The ends were cut back, 5 bases at V and 5 bases at J, with 18 bases in the middle. Germline V gene lookup returns CDR1 SEHNR and CDR2 FQNEAQ (reference sequence). The CDR3 has 15 amino acids. The CDR3 sequence: CASSDGAGLLYGYTF. The CDR3 region has the DNA TGTGCCAGCAGCGATGGGGCAGGCTTGCTATATGGCTACACCTTC.

This chain joins TRBV6-1 and TRBJ2-3; TRBD1 is a possible D gene (7 bases). CDR3 length: 11 amino acids. Germline CDR1 is MNHNS and CDR2 is SASEGT. The V end was cut by 7 bases, the J end by 9 bases, with 11 bases between. The DNA of the CDR3 is TGTGCCAGCAACCAGGGGGGCACGCAGTATTTT. It encodes CASNQGGTQYF.

This clone was seen ten or more times. The CDR3 DNA reads as TGCAGCCACGCGGCGGGAGGCACAGATACGCAGTATTTT. Translated: CSHAAGGTDTQYF. The chain joins TRBV29-1 to TRBJ2-3; 7 nucleotides agree with TRBD2. Losses at the gene ends were 8 bases for V and 1 base for J; bases not matched to a gene: 6. From germline, CDR1 is SQVTM and CDR2 ANQGSEA. The CDR3 contains 13 residues.

In this sample, this clone turned up a few times. The chain uses TRBV2 and TRBJ2-1; TRBD2 agrees at 7 bases. J gave up 9 bases and V 2 bases, and 7 bases lay outside the gene matches. The CDR3 spans 14 residues. Germline V gene lookup returns CDR1 SNHLY and CDR2 FYNNEI. This CDR3 is CASSEREGGGEQFF. CDR3 DNA sequence: TGTGCCAGCAGTGAAAGGGAGGGCGGGGGTGAGCAGTTCTTC.

This clone has only a few counts. The J gene is TRBJ1-5, the V gene TRBV2; perhaps TRBD1 as D (5 bases). CDR1 SNHLY and CDR2 FYNNEI come from the germline V gene. CDR3 length: 13 residues. Trimming removed 9 bases from V and 4 bases from J, with 13 bases in between. CDR3 sequence reads: CASTGQLNQPQHF. The CDR3, as DNA: TGTGCCAGTACGGGGCAGCTAAATCAGCCCCAGCATTTT.

This chain uses TRBV10-3 with TRBJ2-5; 10 nucleotides agree with TRBD1. Looked up from germline, CDR1 is ENHRY and CDR2 is SYGVKD. The CDR3 sequence is 14 residues long. The junction had 10 bases not matched to a gene; V was cut back by 10 bases and J by 5 bases. The CDR3, as DNA: TGTGCCACTTACCCCGGGACAGGGGTGGAGACCCAGTACTTC. Translation: CATYPGTGVETQYF.

This clone was detected a few times. The gene calls are TRBV4-1 and TRBJ2-3; D call uncertain. With 1 base removed from V and 0 bases from J, the gap between germline ends came to 17 bases. CDR1 and CDR2 (germline): MGHRA, YSYEKL. The CDR3 consists of 18 residues. CDR3 nucleotides: TGCGCCAGCAGCCAAGTTCTTCTAGAGGCCCATAGCACAGATACGCAGTATTTT. It codes for CASSQVLLEAHSTDTQYF.

The chain employs TRBV11-2 and TRBJ2-4; TRBD1 matches 7 bases. The germline V gene has CDR1 SGHAT and CDR2 FQNNGV. The CDR3 loop spans 13 amino acids. Trimming cost V 1 base and J 8 bases; bases outside gene matches: 2. CDR3 sequence: CASSLAGTDIQYF. Written as DNA, the CDR3 is TGTGCCAGCAGCTTAGCCGGGACAGACATTCAGTACTTC.

The chain has TRBV18 and TRBJ2-5; 11 bases are shared with TRBD1. V trimming: 6 bases; J trimming: 5 bases; junction bases outside the gene matches: 11. The CDR3 is made up of 16 amino acids. Germline V gene data show CDR1 as KGHSH and CDR2 as LQKENI. CDR3 sequence (DNA): TGTGCCAGCTCGGGGGACAGGGGGTACCCGATGGAGACCCAGTACTTC. Translating gives CASSGDRGYPMETQYF.

This clone came up a few times. The chain couples TRBV15 to TRBJ1-3; D is ambiguous. Deletions cut 6 bases from V and 4 bases from J, with 7 bases between. The V gene's germline CDR1 is LNHNV and CDR2 YYDKDF (reference sequence). The CDR3 runs to 12 residues. CDR3 coding DNA: TGTGCCACCAGGGATTTGGGAAACACCATATATTTT. Translating it yields CATRDLGNTIYF.

This clone was found a few times. The J gene is TRBJ1-1, the V gene TRBV11-1; D is undetermined. V was trimmed by 0 bases and J by 1 base, leaving 6 bases between them. The CDR3 covers 14 residues. Germline V gives CDR1 SGHAT, CDR2 FQDESV (reference sequence). This CDR3 is CASSLAGWNTEAFF. CDR3 DNA: TGTGCCAGCAGCTTAGCTGGATGGAACACTGAAGCTTTCTTT.

This clone was recorded once. The rearrangement joins TRBV15 to TRBJ2-7; 9 bases align to TRBD1. CDR1 is LNHNV, CDR2 YYDKDF, per germline (reference sequence). Unmatched junction bases numbered 12, after V lost 1 base and J lost 5 bases. CDR3 length: 17 residues. The CDR3, as DNA: TGTGCCACCAGCAGAGGGTCGGCTGGGACAGGGCCCCACGAGCAGTACTTC. This translates into CATSRGSAGTGPHEQYF.

The rearrangement uses TRBV29-1 and TRBJ1-1; TRBD1 matches at 8 bases. The CDR3 extends over 14 amino acids. V trimming: 6 bases; J trimming: 2 bases; junction bases outside the gene matches: 8. In germline, CDR1 is SQVTM, CDR2 ANQGSEA. The CDR3 nucleotides read TGCAGCGTCTACGGACAGGGATCAAACACTGAAGCTTTCTTT. This gives the protein CSVYGQGSNTEAFF. Full variable domain (rest looked up from reference TRBV29-1 and TRBJ1-1): SAVISQKPSRDICQRGTSLTIQCQVDSQVTMMFWYRQQPGQSLTLIATANQGSEATYESGFVIDKFPISRPNLTFSTLTVSNMSPEDSSIYLCSVYGQGSNTEAFFGQGTRLTVV.

J is TRBJ2-1 and V is TRBV15; 8 positions match TRBD1. J lost 5 bases, V lost 4 bases, and 7 bases had no gene match. Germline lookup yields CDR1 LNHNV and CDR2 YYDKDF (reference sequence). The CDR3 has 15 amino acids. DNA for the CDR3: TGTGCCACCAGCACTCGGACAGGGATTGACAATGAGCAGTTCTTC. This encodes CATSTRTGIDNEQFF.

This clone came up a few times. This chain connects TRBV27 to TRBJ1-1, with D unresolved. Looked up from germline, CDR1 is MNHEY and CDR2 is SMNVEV (reference sequence). Trimming took off 5 bases at V and 4 bases at J, with 20 bases between the two ends. The CDR3 is made up of 16 amino acids. Written as DNA, the CDR3 is TGTGCCAGCAGTCCCCCCAGGTTGTCTTACGTCACTGAAGCTTTCTTT. Amino acid sequence: CASSPPRLSYVTEAFF.

This clone has a count of ten or more. This sequence joins TRBV29-1 and TRBJ2-5; D is unclear. This CDR3 region has 12 residues. The V end lost 3 bases, the J end lost 0 bases, and 5 bases lay between the germline ends. Looked up from germline, CDR1 is SQVTM and CDR2 is ANQGSEA. The CDR3, as DNA: TGCAGCGTTGAGGCGCACCAAGAGACCCAGTACTTC. This gives the protein CSVEAHQETQYF.